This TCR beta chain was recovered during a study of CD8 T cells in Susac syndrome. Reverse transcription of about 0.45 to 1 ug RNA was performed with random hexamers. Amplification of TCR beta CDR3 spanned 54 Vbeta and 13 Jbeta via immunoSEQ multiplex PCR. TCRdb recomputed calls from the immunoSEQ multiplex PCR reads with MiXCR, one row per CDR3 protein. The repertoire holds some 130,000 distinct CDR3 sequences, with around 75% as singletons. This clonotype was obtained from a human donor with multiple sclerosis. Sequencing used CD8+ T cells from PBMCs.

CDR3 bases: TGCAGTGCTAGAACAGGGGTCGAGTATGGCTACACCTTC. The encoded protein is CSARTGVEYGYTF. V is TRBV20-1 and J is TRBJ1-2; 7 bases match TRBD1. With 2 bases clipped from V and 5 bases from J, the junction kept 5 bases outside the gene matches. The germline V gene has CDR1 DFQATT and CDR2 SNEGSKA (reference sequence). The length of the CDR3 is 13 residues.